By frequency, the clone carrying this T cell receptor (beta chain) is medium-sized. What it binds is unknown. These data belong to a study of T cell clusters in autoimmune cytopenias. Study observations and caveats: TRB repertoire shifts in secondary cytopenia and chronic lymphocytic leukemia mostly reflected lymphoma, not autoimmunity.

Multiplex touch-down PCR amplified TRB using TRB-A and TRB-B pools in one tube. TCRdb reprocessed the multiplex PCR reads, with one entry per CDR3 protein and no DNA. The sample includes 9,500 to 12,000 distinct CDR3 sequences. Each sample's input was around 250 ng genomic DNA, 38,000 or so genome equivalents. The CDR3 consists of 12 residues. Germline values: CDR1 SEHNR, CDR2 FQNEAQ (reference sequence). This sample was shared with a second study, whose subject was T cell repertoires in aging, cancer and after chemotherapy.

This TCR came from a human donor in good health. Sample: peripheral blood. The J gene is TRBJ2-5, the V gene TRBV7-9; TCRdb selects TRBD1, and the lack of DNA leaves this call unchecked. The CDR3: CASSTGAETQYF.